The clone carrying this TCR beta chain was observed a few times. Its matching antigen is unknown. As TCR cDNA was made by 5'RACE template switching, a universal primer site and UMIs were added. TCRdb redid the calling of the 5' RACE reads with MiXCR, one entry per CDR3 protein. The repertoire holds about 230,000 distinct CDR3 sequences, with around 6.7% as singletons. This specimen belongs to a study of T cells after yellow fever vaccination. Points from the study as a whole: From the bulk population, abundant clonotypes could contaminate and appear within FACS-sorted repertoires.

CDR1 is SGHAT and CDR2 is FQNNGV in the germline V gene. This CDR3 region has 17 residues. V lost 0 bases to trimming and J lost 7 bases, with 16 bases between them. This chain joins TRBV11-2 and TRBJ2-6; D not resolved. The sequence came from a man in his thirties or forties who received the YFV17D yellow fever vaccine. The sequencing used CD4+ T cells sorted from PBMCs, collected on the day of the yellow fever booster vaccination. The chain's CDR3 is CASSLDIGYQDANVLTF. The CDR3 bases are TGTGCCAGCAGCTTAGATATAGGGTATCAAGATGCCAACGTCCTGACTTTC.